This T cell receptor beta chain was identified during a study of OX40 agonist ivuxolimab in advanced cancers. Study-wide results and limits: Partial responders treated at 0.1-3.0 mg/kg exhibited clonal expansion among the lowest measured.

Comment on this clone: Its antigen is unidentified.

Profiling relied on immunoSEQ multiplex PCR, and the TCRdb table lists in-frame clones only, not all of them. This sample yields over 65,000 clones, of which about 92% are seen a single time; approximately 0.5% belongs to the top ten. This CDR3 comprises 11 residues. Germline values: CDR1 SQVTM, CDR2 ANQGSEA. Trimming took off 7 bases at V and 9 bases at J, with 13 bases between the two ends. Material: CD4+ or CD8+ T cells sorted from blood, obtained in a trial of the OX40 agonist ivuxolimab. V and J are TRBV29-1 and TRBJ2-1, with D uncertain. The TCR sequence derives from an adult with an advanced solid tumor such as melanoma, head and neck, liver or kidney cancer. DNA of the CDR3: TGCAGCGCTCTTAGAGGTGGTGAGCAGTTCTTC. Translating gives CSALRGGEQFF.